This TCR beta chain was sequenced for a study of beta chain features in type 1 diabetes. This clone was counted a few times. Its cognate antigen is unknown. Study-level findings and limits: All four CD4+ subsets of Type 1 diabetes patients contained TCRB CDR3s that were moderately but significantly shorter.

cDNA synthesis used the whole RNA isolate, giving expressed TCRB sequences. TCRdb's copy holds only in-frame clones and misses some; the assay was immunoSEQ multiplex PCR. The sample has some 370,000 clones, around 10% seen once. This receptor was obtained from a man younger than 40 with type 1 diabetes. Sequenced input: central memory CD4+ T cells from blood.

This CDR3 is CASSSRDRYEQYF. DNA of the CDR3: TGTGCCAGCAGCTCTCGGGACAGGTACGAGCAGTACTTC. This chain links TRBV13 with TRBJ2-7, with 8 bases identical to TRBD1. V shed 4 bases, J shed 4 bases, and the junction held 3 bases outside the gene matches. Germline V gives CDR1 PRHDT, CDR2 FYEKMQ (reference sequence). The CDR3 has 13 residues.